These 7 T cell receptor beta chains were sequenced from one sample in a study of T cell responses to AZD1222 COVID-19 vaccine. Sequenced by immunoSEQ multiplex PCR; TCRdb stores in-frame clones only, minus some. Of 100,000 to 150,000 clones in the sample, roughly 92% were seen once. The sequences come from peripheral blood, collected on day 0 of AZD1222 vaccination. The receptors stem from an adult in good health.

The V call is TRBV7-3, the J call TRBJ1-6; D is unclear. The CDR3 is 15 amino acids. Trimming removed 2 bases from V and 0 bases from J, with 5 bases in between. CDR1 and CDR2 from the germline V gene are SGHTA and FQGTGA. The CDR3 sequence: CASSLRSSYNSPLHF. CDR3 nucleotides: TGTGCCAGCAGCTTACGGAGCTCCTATAATTCACCCCTCCACTTT.

This rearrangement joins TRBV18 to TRBJ2-2; TRBD2 aligns across 12 bases. The CDR3 length is 18 residues. Trimming cost V 2 bases and J 6 bases; bases outside gene matches: 10. Germline V lookup: CDR1 KGHSH, CDR2 LQKENI. For the CDR3, the DNA is TGTGCCAGCTCACCAACAACTAGCGGGGGGCCAATGGCCGGGGAGCTGTTTTTT. This translates into CASSPTTSGGPMAGELFF.

This clone was seen only once. The chain has TRBV11-2 and TRBJ1-1; no clear D. CDR1 is SGHAT, CDR2 FQNNGV, per germline. The CDR3 has 14 amino acids. Trimming took off 7 bases at V and 6 bases at J, with 18 bases between the two ends. The CDR3 region is CASTGSKRWSEAFF. DNA of the CDR3: TGTGCCAGCACAGGTTCGAAGAGGTGGTCTGAAGCTTTCTTT. Full variable domain (remainder filled in from reference TRBV11-2 and TRBJ1-1): EAGVAQSPRYKIIEKRQSVAFWCNPISGHATLYWYQQILGQGPKLLIQFQNNGVVDDSQLPKDRFSAERLKGVDSTLKIQPAKLEDSAVYLCASTGSKRWSEAFFGQGTRLTVV.

The chain joins TRBV29-1 to TRBJ1-1; 7 bases map to TRBD1. V trimming: 5 bases; J trimming: 5 bases; junction bases outside the gene matches: 8. Germline V gives CDR1 SQVTM, CDR2 ANQGSEA. This CDR3 contains 13 residues. CDR3 sequence (DNA): TGCAGCGTTTCCGACAGGGCTGGGACTGAAGCTTTCTTT. This gives the protein CSVSDRAGTEAFF.

The chain couples TRBV9 to TRBJ2-1; 13 bases line up with TRBD2. The CDR3 has 17 residues. J was trimmed by 7 bases and V by 3 bases; bases with no gene match: 10. Germline values: CDR1 SGDLS, CDR2 YYNGEE. The CDR3 sequence is CASSEGLAGESRNEQFF. The CDR3 nucleotides are TGTGCCAGCAGCGAAGGACTAGCGGGAGAGTCGCGGAATGAGCAGTTCTTC.

The chain employs TRBV19 and TRBJ2-5; a weak D match, TRBD1 (6 bases). The CDR3 consists of 16 residues. Germline CDR1 LNHDA, CDR2 SQIVND (reference sequence). The V end lost 1 base, the J end lost 4 bases, and 16 bases lay between the germline ends. The CDR3 here is CASSIARSGDRETQYF. The CDR3 nucleotides are TGTGCCAGTAGTATAGCCCGTTCAGGGGACCGAGAGACCCAGTACTTC.

J is TRBJ1-3 and V is TRBV9; D is undetermined. Germline CDR1 reads SGDLS; CDR2 reads YYNGEE. The CDR3 has 16 residues. Trimming removed 4 bases from V and 0 bases from J, with 14 bases in between. This chain's CDR3 is CASSPQQESSGNTIYF. The CDR3 bases are TGTGCCAGCAGCCCCCAGCAGGAATCCTCTGGAAACACCATATATTTT.